Presented here are 25 T cell receptor beta chains from one specimen sequenced in a study of blood T cells in healthy people across ages. A second PCR of about 6 to 11 cycles used a sample-barcoded 5' primer and a J-beta primer mix. TCRdb re-called the 5' RACE reads through MiXCR, storing one row per CDR3 protein. The sample carries about 1.1 million distinct CDR3 sequences, roughly two fifths recorded once. Material: blood. The receptors stem from a man between 18 and 35 years old in good health.

This clonotype appeared a few times. The chain is built from TRBV4-3 and TRBJ1-2; 7 positions agree with TRBD1. V was clipped by 2 bases and J by 3 bases; unmatched bases: 12. Germline V CDR1 and CDR2: LGHNA, YSLEER. The CDR3 is made up of 17 amino acids. The CDR3 bases are TGCGCCAGCAGCCAAACGACAGGGAGCTACGGGGACTATGGCTACACCTTC. Residues: CASSQTTGSYGDYGYTF.

The chain couples TRBV7-2 to TRBJ2-3, with 7 bases aligning to TRBD1. J was trimmed by 6 bases and V by 4 bases; bases with no gene match: 10. The CDR3 is 15 residues long. Germline assignment: CDR1 SGHTA and CDR2 FQGNSA. CDR3 sequence (DNA): TGTGCCAGCAGCTCAACGACAGGGACGTGGGATACGCAGTATTTT. The encoded protein is CASSSTTGTWDTQYF.

This clonotype came up a few times. The chain is built from TRBV7-9 and TRBJ2-5; D unclear. Germline V gene lookup returns CDR1 SEHNR and CDR2 FQNEAQ (reference sequence). Trimming cost V 5 bases and J 3 bases, with 19 bases left between them. The CDR3 sequence is 16 residues long. The CDR3 loop is CASSLPSSTNKETQYF. The DNA of the CDR3 is TGTGCCAGCAGCCTGCCCAGCTCGACGAATAAAGAGACCCAGTACTTC.

The chain couples TRBV12-3 or TRBV12-4 to TRBJ2-5, with TRBD1 matching over 9 bases. The V gene end was trimmed by 1 base and the J gene end by 11 bases; junction bases not matched to a gene: 20. The CDR3 runs to 18 residues. The CDR3 DNA follows: TGTGCCAGCAGTTTAGGGACAGGGGATATCTCTAACTACAATGAGCAGTACTTC. It specifies CASSLGTGDISNYNEQYF.

The V and J genes are TRBV10-3 and TRBJ2-1; 7 bases are a match to TRBD2. The CDR3 totals 16 residues. Per germline, CDR1 ENHRY and CDR2 SYGVKD. The V and J ends lost 1 base and 4 bases, in that order; junction bases with no gene match: 7. CDR3 DNA sequence: TGTGCCATCAGTGAGTGGTCCGGGGGGTCTTACAATGAGCAGTTCTTC. Amino acids: CAISEWSGGSYNEQFF.

This clonotype has a single count. A read error may explain this, as a much larger clone is one base away. The CDR3 sequence is CSVGGGEKYNEQYF. Here the CDR3 DNA reads TGCAGCGTTGGGGGGGGGGAGAAATACAATGAGCAGTACTTC. The rearrangement joins TRBV29-1 to TRBJ2-1; TRBD2 matches 7 bases. TRBJ2-7 matches the DNA end more closely, so the J call is doubtful. The CDR3 spans 14 residues. Germline CDR1 reads SQVTM; CDR2 reads ANQGSEA.

The chain combines TRBV27 with TRBJ2-7; D uncertain. The germline V and J ends were trimmed by 11 bases and 6 bases, with 14 bases remaining between them. Per the germline V gene, CDR1 is MNHEY and CDR2 is SMNVEV (reference sequence). The CDR3 runs 11 residues. The CDR3 bases are TGTGCCGTCGCCGAATCGGGCGAGCAGTACTTC. Translating it yields CAVAESGEQYF.

This clonotype was counted a few times. This chain links TRBV7-8 with TRBJ1-1; D possibly corresponds to TRBD1 (5 bases). The CDR3 is made up of 13 amino acids. V shed 2 bases and J shed 4 bases, with 8 bases lying between them. CDR1 is SGHVS, CDR2 FQNEAQ, per germline. Written as DNA, the CDR3 is TGTGCCAGCAGCTTACTCGACAGCACTGAAGCTTTCTTT. Encoded protein: CASSLLDSTEAFF.

This clonotype was counted a single time. This chain links TRBV20-1 with TRBJ1-6; D remains ambiguous. V shed 3 bases and J shed 0 bases, with 15 bases lying between them. The germline gives CDR1 DFQATT, CDR2 SNEGSKA (reference sequence). There are 17 residues in the CDR3. In nucleotides, the CDR3 is TGCAGTGCTAGCGGGCAGTTGTCCCTCTCCTATAATTCACCCCTCCACTTT. Its translation: CSASGQLSLSYNSPLHF.

A note on this clonotype: This could be a read error, since a much larger clone is one nucleotide away. The CDR3 loop reads CAGSSLAGSYNEQFF. The DNA for the CDR3 is TGTGCCGGCAGCTCTCTAGCGGGGTCCTACAATGAGCAGTTCTTC. The chain employs TRBV13 and TRBJ2-1, with 9 bases identical to TRBD2. Per germline, CDR1 PRHDT and CDR2 FYEKMQ (reference sequence). The length of the CDR3 is 15 residues.

The chain uses TRBV7-2 and TRBJ2-7; 7 positions match TRBD1. V was clipped by 1 base and J by 2 bases; unmatched bases: 8. Germline-derived CDR1 and CDR2 are SGHTA and FQGNSA. CDR3 size: 16 residues. CDR3 bases: TGTGCCAGCAGCTTAGGATGGACAGGTGGTACCTACGAGCAGTACTTC. Its translation: CASSLGWTGGTYEQYF. Full variable domain (rest looked up from reference TRBV7-2 and TRBJ2-7): GAGVSQSPSNKVTEKGKDVELRCDPISGHTALYWYRQSLGQGLEFLIYFQGNSAPDKSGLPSDRFSAERTGGSVSTLTIQRTQQEDSAVYLCASSLGWTGGTYEQYFGPGTRLTVT.

The chain has TRBV5-1 and TRBJ2-6; TRBD2 is a possible D gene (6 bases). The V end was cut by 1 base, the J end by 2 bases, with 13 bases between. The germline CDR1 and CDR2 sequences are SGHRS and YFSETQ. The CDR3 is made up of 17 amino acids. The CDR3 loop reads CASSLRASAAGANVLTF. DNA for the CDR3: TGCGCCAGCAGCTTGAGGGCTAGCGCAGCTGGGGCCAACGTCCTGACTTTC.

There are many counts of this clonotype. The chain has TRBV5-1 and TRBJ2-3; D ambiguous. The CDR3 is 11 amino acids. Germline values: CDR1 SGHRS, CDR2 YFSETQ. Trimming took off 0 bases at V and 6 bases at J, with 2 bases between the two ends. The CDR3 nucleotides are TGCGCCAGCAGCTTGGACGATACGCAGTATTTT. Its translation: CASSLDDTQYF.

The rearrangement joins TRBV5-1 to TRBJ2-1; 11 positions match TRBD2. Germline V gene sequence: CDR1 SGHRS, CDR2 YFSETQ. The CDR3 totals 17 residues. V gave up 4 bases and J gave up 4 bases; unmatched junction bases: 10. Here the CDR3 DNA reads TGCGCCAGCAGCATCGCCCTCTTAGCGGGGGGGTACAATGAGCAGTTCTTC. Its protein product is CASSIALLAGGYNEQFF.

Note on this clonotype: This may come from a read error, since a much larger clone is one base off. V gene TRBV2 combines with J gene TRBJ2-5; unclear D gene. Between the trimmed V and J ends, which lost 4 bases and 11 bases, there was a span of 23 bases. The CDR3 is 15 amino acids. Germline V lookup: CDR1 SNHLY, CDR2 FYNNEI. DNA of the CDR3: TGTGCCAGCAGTGTTGAGGCTAGTACGGTCTATGAGCAGTACTTC. It is translated as CASSVEASTVYEQYF.

This clonotype has only one observation. The chain uses TRBV2 and TRBJ2-1, with 14 bases fitting TRBD2. Germline trimming cut 4 bases from V and 7 bases from J; bases unmatched to any gene: 9. The CDR3 covers 17 residues. Germline CDR1 reads SNHLY; CDR2 reads FYNNEI. The CDR3 DNA reads TGTGCCAGCAGTGTAGTAACCGGACTAGCGGGAGGAAATGAGCAGTTCTTC. Translation gives CASSVVTGLAGGNEQFF. Together with reference TRBV2 and TRBJ2-1, the CDR3 gives the full variable domain: EPEVTQTPSHQVTQMGQEVILRCVPISNHLYFYWYRQILGQKVEFLVSFYNNEISEKSEIFDDQFSVERPDGSNFTLKIRSTKLEDSAMYFCASSVVTGLAGGNEQFFGPGTRLTVL.

This clonotype was picked up a small number of times. The V call is TRBV5-1, the J call TRBJ2-6, with D perhaps matching TRBD2 (5 bases). This CDR3 region has 16 residues. V lost 2 bases and J 1 base, leaving 10 bases between the germline ends. Looked up from germline, CDR1 is SGHRS and CDR2 is YFSETQ. CDR3 sequence: CASSFIWESGANVLTF. The CDR3 DNA is TGCGCCAGCAGCTTCATCTGGGAGTCTGGGGCCAACGTCCTGACTTTC.

This chain links TRBV4-1 with TRBJ1-1; the D gene is possibly TRBD1 (5 bases). Germline-derived CDR1 and CDR2 are MGHRA and YSYEKL. The V and J ends lost 4 bases and 3 bases respectively, with 18 bases between them. The CDR3 runs 16 residues. The CDR3 is CASSRPFGGVYTEAFF. CDR3 bases: TGCGCCAGCAGCCGGCCATTTGGGGGAGTGTACACTGAAGCTTTCTTT.

There are a few counts of this clonotype. The V gene is TRBV7-2, the J gene TRBJ2-3; 7 bases are shared with TRBD2. The CDR3 is made up of 15 amino acids. V was clipped by 0 bases and J by 2 bases; unmatched bases: 2. In germline, CDR1 is SGHTA, CDR2 FQGNSA. The CDR3 region is CASSLASGYTDTQYF. The CDR3, as DNA: TGTGCCAGCAGCTTAGCTAGCGGGTACACAGATACGCAGTATTTT.

This chain connects TRBV5-5 to TRBJ2-7, with D unresolved. Germline CDR1 and CDR2: SGHKS and YYEKEE (reference sequence). The CDR3 spans 16 residues. Trimming took off 1 base at V and 0 bases at J, with 14 bases between the two ends. The CDR3 region has the DNA TGTGCCAGCAGCTTGTTCTGGAATATCCGCTCCTACGAGCAGTACTTC. It codes for CASSLFWNIRSYEQYF.

This clonotype occurred many times. The chain links TRBV15 to TRBJ1-2; D is perhaps TRBD1 (5 bases). The CDR3 consists of 16 residues. The germline V and J ends were trimmed by 5 bases and 5 bases, with 21 bases remaining between them. From germline, CDR1 is LNHNV and CDR2 YYDKDF (reference sequence). CDR3 DNA: TGTGCCACCAGCCCTCGACAGTTCCCAAACTTATATGGCTACACCTTC. It codes for CATSPRQFPNLYGYTF. The variable domain in full, completed from reference TRBV15 and TRBJ1-2, reads DAMVIQNPRYQVTQFGKPVTLSCSQTLNHNVMYWYQQKSSQAPKLLFHYYDKDFNNEADTPDNFQSRRPNTSFCFLDIRSPGLGDTAMYLCATSPRQFPNLYGYTFGSGTRLTVV.

The rearrangement links TRBV29-1 to TRBJ1-5, with D tentatively TRBD1 (5 bases). The CDR3 covers 13 residues. The germline V gene has CDR1 SQVTM and CDR2 ANQGSEA. Trimming took 6 bases from V and 5 from J, leaving 14 bases between them. The CDR3 sequence: CSVPHRLHQPQHF. The CDR3 region has the DNA TGCAGCGTGCCCCACAGGTTACATCAGCCCCAGCATTTT.

The chain links TRBV7-9 to TRBJ2-1; possible D gene TRBD1, 6 bases. Germline CDR1 SEHNR, CDR2 FQNEAQ (reference sequence). Trimming shortened V by 5 bases and J by 2 bases, and 16 bases separated the two germline ends. The CDR3 covers 16 residues. DNA of the CDR3: TGTGCCAGCAGCCCAGCCCGACAGGCTGCCTACAATGAGCAGTTCTTC. Its protein is CASSPARQAAYNEQFF.

The gene calls are TRBV5-1 and TRBJ1-1, with 8 bases identical to TRBD1. This CDR3 has 15 amino acids. Germline CDR1 and CDR2: SGHRS and YFSETQ. J lost 3 bases, V lost 4 bases, and 8 bases had no gene match. The CDR3 DNA sequence: TGCGCCAGCAGCATACCACAGGGGGGGGACACTGAAGCTTTCTTT. This translates into CASSIPQGGDTEAFF.

The chain couples TRBV7-2 to TRBJ1-4; D may be TRBD1 (5 bases). This CDR3 has 15 amino acids. CDR1 SGHTA and CDR2 FQGNSA come from the germline V gene. Trimming took 1 base from V and 8 from J, leaving 14 bases between them. CDR3 residues: CASSLDSGESEKLFF. DNA for the CDR3: TGTGCCAGCAGCTTAGATTCGGGGGAGTCGGAAAAACTGTTTTTT. The full variable domain, rest sourced from reference TRBV7-2 and TRBJ1-4, is GAGVSQSPSNKVTEKGKDVELRCDPISGHTALYWYRQSLGQGLEFLIYFQGNSAPDKSGLPSDRFSAERTGGSVSTLTIQRTQQEDSAVYLCASSLDSGESEKLFFGSGTQLSVL.